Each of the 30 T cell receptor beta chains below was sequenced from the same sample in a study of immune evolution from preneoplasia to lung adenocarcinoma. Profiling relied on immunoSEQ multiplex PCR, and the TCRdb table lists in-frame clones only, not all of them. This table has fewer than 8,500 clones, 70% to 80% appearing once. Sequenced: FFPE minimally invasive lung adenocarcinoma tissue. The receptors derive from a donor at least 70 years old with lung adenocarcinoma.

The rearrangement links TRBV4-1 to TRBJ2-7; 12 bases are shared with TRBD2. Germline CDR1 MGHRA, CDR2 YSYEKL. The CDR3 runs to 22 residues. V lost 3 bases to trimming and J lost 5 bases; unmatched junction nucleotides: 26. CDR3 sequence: CASSHLIPGRTSGKGRLHEQYF. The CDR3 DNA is TGCGCCAGCAGCCACCTGATCCCGGGGAGGACTAGCGGGAAAGGTAGGCTCCACGAGCAGTACTTC.

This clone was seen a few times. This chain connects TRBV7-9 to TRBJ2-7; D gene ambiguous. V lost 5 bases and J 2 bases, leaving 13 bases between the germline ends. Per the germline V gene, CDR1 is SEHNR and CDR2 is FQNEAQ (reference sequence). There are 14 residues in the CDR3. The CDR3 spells CASSPGNPPYEQYF. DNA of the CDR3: TGTGCCAGCAGCCCGGGCAATCCCCCCTACGAGCAGTACTTC.

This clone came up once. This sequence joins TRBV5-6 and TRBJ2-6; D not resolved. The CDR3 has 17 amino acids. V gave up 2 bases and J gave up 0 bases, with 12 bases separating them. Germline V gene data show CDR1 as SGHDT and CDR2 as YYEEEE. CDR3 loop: CASSFGFQSSGANVLTF. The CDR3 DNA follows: TGTGCCAGCAGCTTCGGGTTCCAGAGCTCTGGGGCCAACGTCCTGACTTTC.

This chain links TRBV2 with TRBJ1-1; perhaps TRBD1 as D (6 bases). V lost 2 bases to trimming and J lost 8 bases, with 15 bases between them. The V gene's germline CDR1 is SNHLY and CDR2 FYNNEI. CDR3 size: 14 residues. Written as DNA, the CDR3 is TGTGCCAGCAGTGAACAGGGGAGGAAAACCGAAGCTTTCTTT. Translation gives CASSEQGRKTEAFF.

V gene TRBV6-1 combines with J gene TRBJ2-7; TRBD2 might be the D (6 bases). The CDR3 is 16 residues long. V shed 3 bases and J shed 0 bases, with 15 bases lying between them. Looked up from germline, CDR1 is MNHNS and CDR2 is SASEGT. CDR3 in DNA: TGTGCCAGCAGTGATAGGGGACTTCCGAGCTCCTACGAGCAGTACTTC. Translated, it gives CASSDRGLPSSYEQYF.

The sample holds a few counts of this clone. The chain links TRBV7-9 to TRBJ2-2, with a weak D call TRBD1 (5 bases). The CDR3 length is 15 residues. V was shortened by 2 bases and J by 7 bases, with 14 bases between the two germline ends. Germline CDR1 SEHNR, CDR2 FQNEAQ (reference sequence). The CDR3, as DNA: TGTGCCAGCAGCTTATGGGGCCCAGCTGACGGGGAGCTGTTTTTT. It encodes CASSLWGPADGELFF.

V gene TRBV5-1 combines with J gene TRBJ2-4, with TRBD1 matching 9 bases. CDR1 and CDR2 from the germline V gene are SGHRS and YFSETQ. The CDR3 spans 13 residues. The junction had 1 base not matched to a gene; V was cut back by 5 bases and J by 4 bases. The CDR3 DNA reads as TGCGCCAGCAGGGGGACAGGGAAAAACATTCAGTACTTC. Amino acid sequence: CASRGTGKNIQYF.

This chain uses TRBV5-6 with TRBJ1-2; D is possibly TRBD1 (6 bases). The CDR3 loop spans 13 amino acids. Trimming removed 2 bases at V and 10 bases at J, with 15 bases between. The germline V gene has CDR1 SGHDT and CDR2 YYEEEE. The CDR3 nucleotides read TGTGCCAGCAGCTTACGCAGGGGCCATTTCTACACCTTC. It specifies CASSLRRGHFYTF.

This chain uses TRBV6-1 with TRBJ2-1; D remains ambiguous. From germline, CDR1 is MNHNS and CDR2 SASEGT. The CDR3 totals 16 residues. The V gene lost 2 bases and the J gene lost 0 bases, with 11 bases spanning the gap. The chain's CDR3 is CASSEFWTTSYNEQFF. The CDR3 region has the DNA TGTGCCAGCAGTGAATTCTGGACGACCTCCTACAATGAGCAGTTCTTC.

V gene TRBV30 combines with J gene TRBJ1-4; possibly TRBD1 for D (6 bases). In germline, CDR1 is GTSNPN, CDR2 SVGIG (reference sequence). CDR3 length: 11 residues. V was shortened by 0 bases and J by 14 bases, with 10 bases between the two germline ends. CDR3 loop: CAWSVAGGLFF. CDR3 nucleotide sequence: TGTGCCTGGAGTGTTGCCGGGGGCCTGTTTTTT.

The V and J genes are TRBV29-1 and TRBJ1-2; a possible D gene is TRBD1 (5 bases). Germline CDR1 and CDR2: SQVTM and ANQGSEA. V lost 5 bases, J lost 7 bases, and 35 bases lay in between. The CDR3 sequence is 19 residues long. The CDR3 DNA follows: TGCAGCGTTCTTCCCTTTCTGCTCGTCACACACCCCGGACACCCTGGCTACACCTTC. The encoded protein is CSVLPFLLVTHPGHPGYTF.

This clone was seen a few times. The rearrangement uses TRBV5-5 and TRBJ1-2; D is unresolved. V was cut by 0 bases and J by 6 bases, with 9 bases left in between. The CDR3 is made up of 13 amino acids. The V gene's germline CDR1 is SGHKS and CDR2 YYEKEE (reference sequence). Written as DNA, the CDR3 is TGTGCCAGCAGCTTGGTGGTGTGGGATGGCTACACCTTC. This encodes CASSLVVWDGYTF.

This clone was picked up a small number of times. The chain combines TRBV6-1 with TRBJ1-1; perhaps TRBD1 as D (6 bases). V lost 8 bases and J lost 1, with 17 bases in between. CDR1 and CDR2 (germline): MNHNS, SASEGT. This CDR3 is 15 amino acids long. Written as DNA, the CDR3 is TGTGCCAGCTCGTGGGACACACTTCCGAACACTGAAGCTTTCTTT. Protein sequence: CASSWDTLPNTEAFF.

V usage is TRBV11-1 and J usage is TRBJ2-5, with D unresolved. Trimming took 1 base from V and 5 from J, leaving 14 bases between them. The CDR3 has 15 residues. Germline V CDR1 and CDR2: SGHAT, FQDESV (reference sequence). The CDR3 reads CASSLDIYNSETQYF. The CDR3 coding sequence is TGTGCCAGCAGCTTAGACATTTACAATTCGGAGACCCAGTACTTC.

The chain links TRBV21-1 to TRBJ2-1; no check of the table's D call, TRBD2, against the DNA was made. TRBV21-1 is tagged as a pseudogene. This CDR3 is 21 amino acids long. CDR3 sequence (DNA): TGTGCCAGCAGCAAAGAGCTCGCTACTAGCGGGAGGAGGAGGGGTTACAATGAGCAGTTCTTC. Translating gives CASSKELATSGRRRGYNEQFF.

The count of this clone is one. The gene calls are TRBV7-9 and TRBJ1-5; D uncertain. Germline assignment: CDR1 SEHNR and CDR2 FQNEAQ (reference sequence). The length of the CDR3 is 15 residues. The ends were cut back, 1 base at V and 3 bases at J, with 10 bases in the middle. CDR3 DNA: TGTGCCAGCAGCTTAGGAGACGGAGCCAATCAGCCCCAGCATTTT. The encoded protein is CASSLGDGANQPQHF.

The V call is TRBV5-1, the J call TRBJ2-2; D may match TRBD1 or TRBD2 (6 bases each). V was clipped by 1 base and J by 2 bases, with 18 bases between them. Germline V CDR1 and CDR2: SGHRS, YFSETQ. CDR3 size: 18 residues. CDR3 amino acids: CASSLSITGAYNTGELFF. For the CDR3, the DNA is TGCGCCAGCAGCTTGAGTATAACGGGGGCGTACAACACCGGGGAGCTGTTTTTT.

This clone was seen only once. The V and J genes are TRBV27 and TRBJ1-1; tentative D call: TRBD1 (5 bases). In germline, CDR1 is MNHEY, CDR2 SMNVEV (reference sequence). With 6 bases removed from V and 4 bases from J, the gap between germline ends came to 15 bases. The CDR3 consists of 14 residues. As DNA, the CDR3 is TGTGCCAGCAGAGGTGGGGGGATTCTCACTGAAGCTTTCTTT. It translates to CASRGGGILTEAFF.

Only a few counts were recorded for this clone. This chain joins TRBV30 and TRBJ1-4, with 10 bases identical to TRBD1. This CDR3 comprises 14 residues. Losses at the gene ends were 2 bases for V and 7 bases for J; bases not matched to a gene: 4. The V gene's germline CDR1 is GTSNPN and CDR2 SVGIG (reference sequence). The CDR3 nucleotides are TGTGCCTGGAGTCAGGACAGGGGGGGTGAAAAACTGTTTTTT. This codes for CAWSQDRGGEKLFF.

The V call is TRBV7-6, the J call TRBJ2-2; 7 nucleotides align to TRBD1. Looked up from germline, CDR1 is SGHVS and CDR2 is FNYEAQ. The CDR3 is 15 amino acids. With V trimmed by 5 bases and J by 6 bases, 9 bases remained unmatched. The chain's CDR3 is CASSPQAGGAGELFF. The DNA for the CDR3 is TGTGCCAGCAGCCCCCAGGCAGGGGGAGCCGGGGAGCTGTTTTTT.

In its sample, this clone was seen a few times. The CDR3 DNA sequence: TGTGCCAGCAGTGAACCGGGACAGGATCATATGAGGGGCTACACCTTC. Protein: CASSEPGQDHMRGYTF. The chain carries TRBV25-1 and TRBJ1-2; 8 positions match TRBD1. Unmatched junction bases numbered 13, after V lost 2 bases and J lost 8 bases. Germline values: CDR1 MGHDK, CDR2 SYGVNS. This CDR3 has 16 amino acids.

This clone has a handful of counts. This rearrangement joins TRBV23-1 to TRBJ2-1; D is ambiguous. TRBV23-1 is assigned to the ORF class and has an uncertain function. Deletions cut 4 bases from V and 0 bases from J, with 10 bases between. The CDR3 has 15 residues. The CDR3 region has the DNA TGCGCCAGCAGTCTAAAGAAGGGCTCCTACAATGAGCAGTTCTTC. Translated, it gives CASSLKKGSYNEQFF.

The CDR3 loop is CASSLTSGSNSNQPQHF. The CDR3 DNA follows: TGTGCCAGCAGTCTCACCTCCGGCTCGAATAGCAATCAGCCCCAGCATTTT. This chain joins TRBV28 and TRBJ1-5; D remains unclear. This CDR3 is 17 amino acids long. The germline V and J ends were trimmed by 5 bases and 0 bases, with 17 bases remaining between them. In germline, CDR1 is MDHEN, CDR2 SYDVKM.

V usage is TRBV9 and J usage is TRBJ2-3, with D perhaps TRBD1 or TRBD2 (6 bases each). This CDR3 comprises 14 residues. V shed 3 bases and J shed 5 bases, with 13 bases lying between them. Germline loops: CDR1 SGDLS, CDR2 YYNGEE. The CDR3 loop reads CASSEGGAVDTQYF. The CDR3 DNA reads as TGTGCCAGCAGCGAGGGGGGAGCGGTAGATACGCAGTATTTT.

As DNA, the CDR3 is TGTGCCAGCAGGTCCACAGATACGCAGTATTTT. As protein: CASRSTDTQYF. This chain uses TRBV27 with TRBJ2-3, with D unresolved. Trimming stripped 6 bases from V and 2 bases from J, with 3 bases between. The CDR3 is 11 residues long. CDR1 MNHEY and CDR2 SMNVEV come from the germline V gene (reference sequence).

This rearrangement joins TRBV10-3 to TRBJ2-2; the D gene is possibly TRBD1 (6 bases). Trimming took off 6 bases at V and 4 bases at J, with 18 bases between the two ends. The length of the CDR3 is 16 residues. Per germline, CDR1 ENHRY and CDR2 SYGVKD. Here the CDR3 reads CAISSTWTESTGELFF. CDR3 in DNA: TGTGCCATCAGCTCAACTTGGACAGAATCCACCGGGGAGCTGTTTTTT.

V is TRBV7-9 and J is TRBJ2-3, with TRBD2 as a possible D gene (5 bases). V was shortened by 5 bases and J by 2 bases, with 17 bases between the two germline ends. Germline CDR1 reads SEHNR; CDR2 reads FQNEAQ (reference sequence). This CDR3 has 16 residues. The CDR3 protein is CASSELSSGITDTQYF. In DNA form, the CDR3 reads TGTGCCAGCAGCGAACTGTCCAGCGGAATCACAGATACGCAGTATTTT.

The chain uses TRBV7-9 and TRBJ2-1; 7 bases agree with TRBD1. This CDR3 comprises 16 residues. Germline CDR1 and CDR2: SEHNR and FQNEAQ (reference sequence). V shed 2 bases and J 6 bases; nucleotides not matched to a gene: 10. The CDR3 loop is CASSLRDRSPLNEQFF. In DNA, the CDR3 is TGTGCCAGCAGCTTAAGGGACAGAAGTCCACTCAATGAGCAGTTCTTC.

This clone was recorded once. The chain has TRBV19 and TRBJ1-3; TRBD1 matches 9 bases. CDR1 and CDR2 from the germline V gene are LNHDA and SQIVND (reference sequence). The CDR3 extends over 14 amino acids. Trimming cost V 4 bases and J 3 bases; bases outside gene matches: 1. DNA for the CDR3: TGTGCCAGTAGTACGGACAGGGGTGGAAACACCATATATTTT. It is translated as CASSTDRGGNTIYF.

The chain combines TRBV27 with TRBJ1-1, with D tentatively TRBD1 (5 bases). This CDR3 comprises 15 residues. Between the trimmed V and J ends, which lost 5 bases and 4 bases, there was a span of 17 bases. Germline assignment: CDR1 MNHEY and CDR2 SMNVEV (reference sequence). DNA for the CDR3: TGTGCCAGCAGTCAGACGCTTGGGGCAAGCACTGAAGCTTTCTTT. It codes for CASSQTLGASTEAFF.